Below, 31 T cell receptor beta chains from the same sample are listed, as sequenced in a study of blood T cell repertoires in COVID-19. Generated by immunoSEQ multiplex PCR, the TCRdb table keeps only in-frame clones and is missing some. The profile shows 300,000 to 400,000 clones, around 90% of them singletons. Specimen: peripheral blood. The receptor set was obtained from a man aged 50-60 years with active or convalescent COVID-19.

This rearrangement joins TRBV2 to TRBJ1-6; tentatively, D is TRBD1 (5 bases). This CDR3 contains 14 residues. Germline loops: CDR1 SNHLY, CDR2 FYNNEI. The V end was cut by 8 bases, the J end by 6 bases, with 14 bases between. The CDR3 region is CASAMTDRNSPLHF. The DNA for the CDR3 is TGTGCCAGCGCAATGACAGACCGTAATTCACCCCTCCACTTT.

This chain uses TRBV5-1 with TRBJ2-1, with TRBD1 matching 7 bases. The V and J ends lost 0 bases and 6 bases, in that order; junction bases with no gene match: 3. The CDR3 totals 14 residues. Germline lookup yields CDR1 SGHRS and CDR2 YFSETQ. DNA for the CDR3: TGCGCCAGCAGCTTGGACAGGGGAAGCAATGAGCAGTTCTTC. The encoded protein is CASSLDRGSNEQFF.

This chain joins TRBV18 and TRBJ1-1; 7 bases are a match to TRBD1. The CDR3 covers 14 residues. Germline CDR1 KGHSH, CDR2 LQKENI. Trimming at V came to 2 bases and at J to 5 bases, leaving 5 bases not matched to a gene. CDR3 nucleotides: TGTGCCAGCTCACCATCACAGGGGTATACTGAAGCTTTCTTT. Protein: CASSPSQGYTEAFF.

This rearrangement joins TRBV7-9 to TRBJ1-3; 11 bases agree with TRBD1. The J segment lost 7 bases and the V segment lost 6 bases, leaving 5 bases of the junction unmatched. The CDR3 consists of 14 residues. The germline V gene encodes CDR1 SEHNR and CDR2 FQNEAQ (reference sequence). CDR3: CASSPWDRGNTIYF. In nucleotides, the CDR3 is TGTGCCAGCAGTCCCTGGGACAGGGGGAACACCATATATTTT.

Written as DNA, the CDR3 is TGTGCCAGTAGTATGACAGGGGAGCTCAACGAGCAGTACTTC. Encoded protein: CASSMTGELNEQYF. The chain joins TRBV19 to TRBJ2-7; 8 positions agree with TRBD1. Germline loops: CDR1 LNHDA, CDR2 SQIVND (reference sequence). The CDR3 consists of 14 residues. Trimming took 3 bases from V and 5 from J; bases not matched to a gene: 6.

The chain recombines TRBV30 with TRBJ1-4; perhaps TRBD1 as D (6 bases). The CDR3 contains 14 residues. Germline CDR1 is GTSNPN and CDR2 is SVGIG (reference sequence). V shed 5 bases and J shed 6 bases, with 16 bases lying between them. The CDR3 bases are TGTGCCTGGGAGGCGGGAGAGGGGGATGAAAAACTGTTTTTT. It yields the protein CAWEAGEGDEKLFF.

The V call is TRBV2, the J call TRBJ2-1; a weak D match, TRBD1 (6 bases). Trimming took 7 bases from V and 7 from J, leaving 17 bases between them. The CDR3 contains 14 residues. Germline V gene lookup returns CDR1 SNHLY and CDR2 FYNNEI. CDR3 loop: CASIIGQSGNEQFF. The CDR3 coding sequence is TGTGCCAGCATAATAGGACAGAGTGGGAATGAGCAGTTCTTC. The full variable domain, completed using reference TRBV2 and TRBJ2-1, is EPEVTQTPSHQVTQMGQEVILRCVPISNHLYFYWYRQILGQKVEFLVSFYNNEISEKSEIFDDQFSVERPDGSNFTLKIRSTKLEDSAMYFCASIIGQSGNEQFFGPGTRLTVL.

The chain has TRBV27 and TRBJ2-2, with a possible D match to TRBD2 (6 bases). The CDR3 runs to 16 residues. The V and J ends lost 3 bases and 3 bases respectively, with 14 bases between them. CDR1 is MNHEY, CDR2 SMNVEV, per germline (reference sequence). CDR3 residues: CASSLTRGTHTGELFF. The CDR3 region has the DNA TGTGCCAGCAGTTTGACTCGCGGGACTCACACCGGGGAGCTGTTTTTT.

The rearrangement uses TRBV28 and TRBJ2-1, with 9 bases aligning to TRBD1. Trimming at V came to 5 bases and at J to 1 base, leaving 6 bases not matched to a gene. The CDR3 is 16 amino acids. CDR1 is MDHEN and CDR2 is SYDVKM in the germline V gene. The CDR3 nucleotides are TGTGCCAGCAGTCCTGCCGGGACAGGGTCCTACAATGAGCAGTTCTTC. Translating gives CASSPAGTGSYNEQFF.

This clone is a singleton in its sample. The gene calls are TRBV12-3 or TRBV12-4 and TRBJ1-2; TRBD1 might be the D (6 bases). The ends were cut back, 7 bases at V and 3 bases at J, with 12 bases in the middle. The CDR3 is 13 residues long. The CDR3 here is CASTPGDHYGYTF. The CDR3 DNA sequence: TGTGCCAGCACTCCAGGGGATCACTATGGCTACACCTTC.

In this sample, this clone turned up a few times. Other DNA sequences in the sample encode the same CDR3. V is TRBV4-1 and J is TRBJ2-1; D may be TRBD1 (6 bases). The length of the CDR3 is 15 residues. CDR1 and CDR2 from the germline V gene are MGHRA and YSYEKL. Trimming stripped 1 base from V and 0 bases from J, with 7 bases between. The CDR3 protein is CASSQGGGSYNEQFF. The CDR3 DNA follows: TGCGCCAGCAGCCAAGGAGGGGGCTCCTACAATGAGCAGTTCTTC.

The V call is TRBV2, the J call TRBJ1-1, with TRBD1 identical over 7 bases. Unmatched junction bases numbered 4, after V lost 6 bases and J lost 3 bases. From germline, CDR1 is SNHLY and CDR2 FYNNEI. This CDR3 comprises 13 residues. CDR3 sequence: CASRNDRDTEAFF. The CDR3 DNA follows: TGTGCCAGCAGGAATGACAGGGACACTGAAGCTTTCTTT. The entire variable domain, with the rest obtained from reference TRBV2 and TRBJ1-1, is as follows: EPEVTQTPSHQVTQMGQEVILRCVPISNHLYFYWYRQILGQKVEFLVSFYNNEISEKSEIFDDQFSVERPDGSNFTLKIRSTKLEDSAMYFCASRNDRDTEAFFGQGTRLTVV.

The chain has TRBV29-1 and TRBJ1-2; perhaps TRBD1 as D (6 bases). Trimming removed 4 bases at V and 5 bases at J, with 17 bases between. Germline lookup yields CDR1 SQVTM and CDR2 ANQGSEA. The CDR3 loop spans 14 amino acids. The CDR3 region has the DNA TGCAGCGTTGGAACCCAGGGGTCGGCTTATGGCTACACCTTC. Its protein product is CSVGTQGSAYGYTF.

V is TRBV2 and J is TRBJ2-2; D remains unclear. The germline CDR1 and CDR2 sequences are SNHLY and FYNNEI. V shed 6 bases and J shed 6 bases, with 8 bases lying between them. The CDR3 is made up of 12 amino acids. CDR3 loop: CASRNEAGELFF. Written as DNA, the CDR3 is TGTGCCAGCAGAAACGAGGCCGGGGAGCTGTTTTTT.

The chain carries TRBV23-1 and TRBJ2-7; 8 nucleotides line up with TRBD1. TRBV23-1 is an ORF for which the function is uncertain. The length of the CDR3 is 16 residues. Losses at the gene ends were 11 bases for V and 1 base for J; bases not matched to a gene: 16. The CDR3 loop is CAGARQGLLASYEQYF. For the CDR3, the DNA is TGCGCCGGCGCCAGACAGGGGTTGCTCGCATCCTACGAGCAGTACTTC.

This chain links TRBV6-5 with TRBJ1-2, with D possibly being TRBD1 (5 bases). Germline CDR1 is MNHEY and CDR2 is SVGAGI. This CDR3 is built from 12 residues. V was clipped by 5 bases and J by 6 bases, with 10 bases between them. The CDR3 sequence is CASSLRGDGYTF. CDR3 DNA sequence: TGTGCCAGCAGTCTTCGGGGGGATGGCTACACCTTC.

The rearrangement links TRBV7-9 to TRBJ2-6; D might be TRBD1 (6 bases). Looked up from germline, CDR1 is SEHNR and CDR2 is FQNEAQ (reference sequence). This CDR3 is built from 15 residues. V was shortened by 5 bases and J by 1 base, with 9 bases between the two germline ends. CDR3 amino acids: CASSVTGSGANVLTF. For the CDR3, the DNA is TGTGCCAGCAGCGTCACAGGGTCTGGGGCCAACGTCCTGACTTTC.

The chain joins TRBV28 to TRBJ1-3, with D unclear. Germline CDR1 MDHEN, CDR2 SYDVKM. Between the trimmed V and J ends, which lost 7 bases and 4 bases, there was a span of 11 bases. This CDR3 comprises 13 residues. This chain's CDR3 is CASILPTGNTIYF. The CDR3 region has the DNA TGTGCCAGCATCTTACCGACAGGAAACACCATATATTTT.

This clone was seen a few times. The chain couples TRBV9 to TRBJ2-7; D remains ambiguous. This CDR3 has 13 residues. Germline values: CDR1 SGDLS, CDR2 YYNGEE. V lost 0 bases to trimming and J lost 7 bases, with 11 bases between them. In DNA form, the CDR3 reads TGTGCCAGCAGCGTAGATCTCACGAGGGAGCAGTACTTC. It is translated as CASSVDLTREQYF.

This clone was detected only once. V gene TRBV15 combines with J gene TRBJ2-3; weak D call: TRBD1 (5 bases). The germline V gene has CDR1 LNHNV and CDR2 YYDKDF (reference sequence). V was clipped by 6 bases and J by 0 bases, with 7 bases between them. There are 13 residues in the CDR3. CDR3: CATRGVSTDTQYF. The CDR3 DNA follows: TGTGCCACCAGAGGGGTAAGCACAGATACGCAGTATTTT.

This chain uses TRBV28 with TRBJ2-7, with 7 bases identical to TRBD1. Germline assignment: CDR1 MDHEN and CDR2 SYDVKM. This CDR3 has 18 amino acids. V shed 5 bases, J shed 0 bases, and the junction held 16 bases outside the gene matches. The CDR3 DNA reads as TGTGCCAGCAGTCCGGCGACAGGGCTGAGGCTGAGCTCCTACGAGCAGTACTTC. The encoded protein is CASSPATGLRLSSYEQYF.

This clone was detected a few times. This chain connects TRBV19 to TRBJ2-2; D is possibly TRBD2 (5 bases). The CDR3 totals 19 residues. Trimming took off 3 bases at V and 0 bases at J, with 20 bases between the two ends. Germline values: CDR1 LNHDA, CDR2 SQIVND (reference sequence). The CDR3 region is CASSITGNNLPTNTGELFF. CDR3 DNA sequence: TGTGCCAGTAGTATCACCGGGAACAATCTACCCACGAACACCGGGGAGCTGTTTTTT.

The CDR3 nucleotides are TGTGCCAGCAGCTTAGGTCCCCTAGAGATGAACACTGAAGCTTTCTTT. This gives the protein CASSLGPLEMNTEAFF. The chain has TRBV7-3 and TRBJ1-1; D call uncertain. Germline values: CDR1 SGHTA, CDR2 FQGTGA. With 2 bases removed from V and 0 bases from J, the gap between germline ends came to 13 bases. The length of the CDR3 is 16 residues.

V gene TRBV28 combines with J gene TRBJ1-6; D may be TRBD1 (6 bases). V lost 8 bases and J 6 bases, leaving 11 bases between the germline ends. Germline V gene data show CDR1 as MDHEN and CDR2 as SYDVKM. The CDR3 sequence is 13 residues long. This CDR3 reads CASRTDFNSPLHF. For the CDR3, the DNA is TGTGCCAGCCGGACAGATTTTAATTCACCCCTCCACTTT.

As concerns this clone: Other DNA variants within this sample encode the same CDR3. The chain recombines TRBV6-5 with TRBJ1-5, with 8 bases that match TRBD1. Germline assignment: CDR1 MNHEY and CDR2 SVGAGI. The CDR3 consists of 15 residues. V was clipped by 4 bases and J by 2 bases; unmatched bases: 4. The CDR3 region is CASSLDRGGNQPQHF. The CDR3, as DNA: TGTGCCAGCAGTTTAGACAGGGGTGGCAATCAGCCCCAGCATTTT.

This chain joins TRBV10-1 and TRBJ2-7; the D gene is possibly TRBD1 (6 bases). CDR1 and CDR2 (germline): WNHNN, SYGVQD (reference sequence). CDR3 length: 12 amino acids. V lost 3 bases, J lost 3 bases, and 6 bases lay in between. The CDR3 loop is CASSEQGYEQYF. The DNA for the CDR3 is TGCGCCAGCAGTGAACAGGGCTACGAGCAGTACTTC.

This clone appeared a single time. CDR3 residues: CSAWGRANGEQYF. In nucleotides, the CDR3 is TGCAGCGCGTGGGGGAGGGCCAACGGGGAGCAGTACTTC. J is TRBJ2-7 and V is TRBV29-1, with TRBD2 matching over 7 bases. CDR3 length: 13 residues. The J segment lost 7 bases and the V segment lost 7 bases, leaving 13 bases of the junction unmatched. Germline-derived CDR1 and CDR2 are SQVTM and ANQGSEA.

The chain employs TRBV2 and TRBJ2-7; 10 nucleotides agree with TRBD2. The germline V gene encodes CDR1 SNHLY and CDR2 FYNNEI. This CDR3 has 13 residues. The junction had 7 bases not matched to a gene; V was cut back by 8 bases and J by 6 bases. The CDR3 DNA is TGTGCCAGCCGCGTAAGCGGGGGGGTCGAGCAGTACTTC. Translation: CASRVSGGVEQYF. Full variable domain (rest looked up from reference TRBV2 and TRBJ2-7): EPEVTQTPSHQVTQMGQEVILRCVPISNHLYFYWYRQILGQKVEFLVSFYNNEISEKSEIFDDQFSVERPDGSNFTLKIRSTKLEDSAMYFCASRVSGGVEQYFGPGTRLTVT.

CDR3 bases: TGTGCCAGCAGCCAAGATTTCCTAGCGGGGGGCGGTGAGCAGTACTTC. This sequence encodes CASSQDFLAGGGEQYF. The chain combines TRBV3-1 (or the pseudogene TRBV3-2) with TRBJ2-7; 11 bases agree with TRBD2. The germline gives CDR1 LGHDT, CDR2 YNNKEL (reference sequence). This CDR3 region has 16 residues. Trimming removed 0 bases from V and 7 bases from J; junction bases left unmatched: 8.

The CDR3 nucleotides read TGTGCCAGCAGCCAAAGAGGAGGGAGCACAGATACGCAGTATTTT. This sequence encodes CASSQRGGSTDTQYF. V usage is TRBV3-1 (or the pseudogene TRBV3-2) and J usage is TRBJ2-3; TRBD2 is a possible D gene (6 bases). The CDR3 spans 15 residues. Germline loops: CDR1 LGHDT, CDR2 YNNKEL (reference sequence). Trimming removed 2 bases at V and 0 bases at J, with 9 bases between.

The CDR3 sequence: CASRYQGGGWTEAFF. CDR3 DNA: TGTGCCAGCAGGTATCAGGGGGGCGGTTGGACTGAAGCTTTCTTT. The V gene is TRBV2, the J gene TRBJ1-1, with 7 bases fitting TRBD1. The V gene's germline CDR1 is SNHLY and CDR2 FYNNEI. With V trimmed by 6 bases and J by 5 bases, 12 bases remained unmatched. The CDR3 extends over 15 amino acids.